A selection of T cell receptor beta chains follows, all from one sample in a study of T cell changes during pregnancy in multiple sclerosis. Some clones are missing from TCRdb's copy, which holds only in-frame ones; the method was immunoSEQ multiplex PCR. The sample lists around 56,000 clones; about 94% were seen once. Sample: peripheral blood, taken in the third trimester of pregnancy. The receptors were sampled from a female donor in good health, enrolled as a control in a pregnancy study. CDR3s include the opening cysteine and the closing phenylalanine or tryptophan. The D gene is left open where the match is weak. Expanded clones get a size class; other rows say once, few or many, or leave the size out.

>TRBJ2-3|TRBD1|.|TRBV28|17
CASTLRGTTGGTDTQYF
TGTGCCAGCACCCTGAGGGGGACGACAGGGGGAACAGATACGCAGTATTTT
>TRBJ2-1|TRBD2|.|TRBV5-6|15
CASSHPGLAGREQFF
TGTGCCAGCAGCCATCCGGGACTAGCGGGGCGGGAGCAGTTCTTC
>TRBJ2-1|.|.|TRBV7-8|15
CASSRSKGGYNEQFF
TGTGCCAGCAGCCGCTCAAAGGGCGGGTACAATGAGCAGTTCTTC
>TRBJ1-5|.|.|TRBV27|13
CASATGNRQPQHF
TGTGCCAGCGCAACAGGGAATCGTCAGCCCCAGCATTTT
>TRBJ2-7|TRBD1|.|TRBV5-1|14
CASSFGTAIYEQYF
TGCGCCAGCAGCTTCGGGACAGCCATCTACGAGCAGTACTTC
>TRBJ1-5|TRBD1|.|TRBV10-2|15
CASSEFGQGNQPQHF
TGCGCCAGCAGTGAGTTCGGACAGGGAAATCAGCCCCAGCATTTT
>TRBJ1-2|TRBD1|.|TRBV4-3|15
CASSPRDSFNYGYTF
TGCGCCAGCAGCCCACGGGACAGCTTTAACTATGGCTACACCTTC
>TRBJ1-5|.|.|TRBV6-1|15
CASTLRRDPNQPQHF
TGTGCCAGCACCCTACGGCGGGATCCTAATCAGCCCCAGCATTTT
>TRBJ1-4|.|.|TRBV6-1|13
CASTLTGNEKLFF
TGTGCCAGCACCCTTACAGGGAATGAAAAACTGTTTTTT
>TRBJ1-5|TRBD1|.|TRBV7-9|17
CASSIGVQGAGAEPQHF
TGTGCCAGCAGTATTGGGGTGCAGGGGGCGGGAGCGGAGCCCCAGCATTTT
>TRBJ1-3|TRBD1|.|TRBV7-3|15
CASSLLPGGTDTIYF
TGTGCCAGCAGCTTACTGCCAGGGGGAACGGACACCATATATTTT
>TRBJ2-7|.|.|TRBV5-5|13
CASSLTGAYEQYF
TGTGCCAGCAGCTTGACAGGAGCCTACGAGCAGTACTTC
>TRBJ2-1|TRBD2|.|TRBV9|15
CASSVGGLSGTEQFF
TGTGCCAGCAGCGTAGGGGGACTGAGCGGGACTGAGCAGTTCTTC
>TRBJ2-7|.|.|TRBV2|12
CASTIARTEQYF
TGTGCCAGCACAATAGCGCGGACCGAGCAGTACTTC
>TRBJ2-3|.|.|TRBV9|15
CASSSRTGITDTQYF
TGTGCCAGCAGCTCTAGGACGGGGATCACAGATACGCAGTATTTT
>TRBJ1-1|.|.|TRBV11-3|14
CASSLSATNTEAFF
TGTGCCAGCAGCTTGAGTGCCACGAACACTGAAGCTTTCTTT
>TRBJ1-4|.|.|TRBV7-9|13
CASSLDTGEKLFF
TGTGCCAGCAGCTTGGACACAGGGGAAAAACTGTTTTTT
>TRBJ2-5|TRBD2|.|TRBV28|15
CASSFSGIPEETQYF
TGTGCCAGCAGTTTTAGCGGGATTCCTGAAGAGACCCAGTACTTC
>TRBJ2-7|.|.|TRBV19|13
CASSIGELYEQYF
TGTGCCAGTAGTATTGGAGAACTTTACGAGCAGTACTTC
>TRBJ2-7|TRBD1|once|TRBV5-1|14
CASSLGQGHDEQYF
TGCGCCAGCAGCTTGGGACAGGGGCACGACGAGCAGTACTTC
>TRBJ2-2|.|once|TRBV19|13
CASSIRVPGELFF
TGTGCCAGTAGTATAAGAGTCCCCGGGGAGCTGTTTTTT
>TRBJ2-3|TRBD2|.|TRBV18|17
CASSPPGLAGSADTQYF
TGTGCCAGCTCACCCCCGGGACTAGCGGGGTCCGCAGATACGCAGTATTTT
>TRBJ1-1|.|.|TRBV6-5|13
CASTLVWGAEAFF
TGTGCCAGCACCCTCGTTTGGGGGGCTGAAGCTTTCTTT
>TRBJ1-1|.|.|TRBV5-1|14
CASSRSDSNTEAFF
TGCGCCAGCAGCCGGTCGGACAGTAACACTGAAGCTTTCTTT
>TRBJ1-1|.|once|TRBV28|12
CASSLQGKEAFF
TGTGCCAGCAGTTTACAGGGGAAAGAAGCTTTCTTT
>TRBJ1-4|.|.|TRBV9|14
CASSARSYHEKLFF
TGTGCCAGCAGCGCTAGAAGCTACCATGAAAAACTGTTTTTT
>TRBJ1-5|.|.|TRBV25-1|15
CASSEGGAGNQPQHF
TGTGCCAGCAGTGAAGGGGGGGCCGGCAATCAGCCCCAGCATTTT